These 8 T cell receptor beta chains were sequenced from one sample in a study of T cell responses to AZD1222 COVID-19 vaccine. Profiling relied on immunoSEQ multiplex PCR, and the TCRdb table lists in-frame clones only, not all of them. The table lists some 180,000 clones, 90% to 95% of them singletons. Here the sequenced sample was peripheral blood, taken 28 days after the second AZD1222 dose. These receptors were taken from an adult who received the AZD1222 COVID-19 vaccine.

The chain couples TRBV27 to TRBJ1-1; perhaps TRBD1 as D (6 bases). Germline V gene data show CDR1 as MNHEY and CDR2 as SMNVEV (reference sequence). The CDR3 has 15 residues. V was shortened by 6 bases and J by 0 bases, with 14 bases between the two germline ends. In nucleotides, the CDR3 is TGTGCCAGCAGGAAAGGGGGACGGATGAACACTGAAGCTTTCTTT. This gives the protein CASRKGGRMNTEAFF.

The chain is built from TRBV19 and TRBJ1-1; D is perhaps TRBD1 (5 bases). The germline CDR1 and CDR2 sequences are LNHDA and SQIVND (reference sequence). The CDR3 length is 14 residues. The V end lost 3 bases, the J end lost 4 bases, and 12 bases lay between the germline ends. CDR3 region: CASSIGGEGTEAFF. The CDR3 coding sequence is TGTGCCAGTAGTATTGGGGGGGAGGGCACTGAAGCTTTCTTT.

V and J are TRBV19 and TRBJ1-1, with D tentatively TRBD1 (5 bases). The germline V gene encodes CDR1 LNHDA and CDR2 SQIVND (reference sequence). V lost 7 bases and J lost 3, with 15 bases in between. The CDR3 sequence is 14 residues long. The CDR3 bases are TGTGCCAGTACCGACGACTGGGGGGACACTGAAGCTTTCTTT. It specifies CASTDDWGDTEAFF.

The chain employs TRBV2 and TRBJ1-2, with a tentative D call TRBD1 (6 bases). This CDR3 contains 12 residues. Germline values: CDR1 SNHLY, CDR2 FYNNEI. CDR3 sequence: CGGAVGNYGYTF. In DNA, the CDR3 is TGTGGGGGGGCGGTGGGAAACTATGGCTACACCTTC. The variable domain in full, completed from reference TRBV2 and TRBJ1-2, reads EPEVTQTPSHQVTQMGQEVILRCVPISNHLYFYWYRQILGQKVEFLVSFYNNEISEKSEIFDDQFSVERPDGSNFTLKIRSTKLEDSAMYFCGGAVGNYGYTFGSGTRLTVV.

This clone was seen a few times. The rearrangement uses TRBV27 and TRBJ1-2; 8 positions match TRBD1. The germline V gene has CDR1 MNHEY and CDR2 SMNVEV (reference sequence). The CDR3 contains 13 residues. Losses at the gene ends were 1 base for V and 6 bases for J; bases not matched to a gene: 1. For the CDR3, the DNA is TGTGCCAGCAGTTTATACAGGGGGAATGGCTACACCTTC. It encodes CASSLYRGNGYTF.

The chain recombines TRBV7-9 with TRBJ1-1, with D perhaps matching TRBD1 (6 bases). This CDR3 has 14 residues. The germline V and J ends were trimmed by 8 bases and 1 base, with 14 bases remaining between them. Germline values: CDR1 SEHNR, CDR2 FQNEAQ (reference sequence). This chain's CDR3 is CASCWDTPNTEAFF. DNA for the CDR3: TGTGCCAGCTGCTGGGACACGCCGAACACTGAAGCTTTCTTT.

The count of this clone is one. The chain carries TRBV6-2 or TRBV6-3 and TRBJ2-1; 9 bases are a match to TRBD2. The CDR3 is made up of 14 amino acids. Losses at the gene ends were 5 bases for V and 10 bases for J; bases not matched to a gene: 9. In germline, CDR1 is MNHEY, CDR2 SVGEGT. CDR3 DNA: TGTGCCAGCAGTATCGCGGGGGGGCCTGGGGAGCAGTTCTTC. It yields the protein CASSIAGGPGEQFF.

This clone showed up just once. The rearrangement joins TRBV30 to TRBJ1-2, with no clear D. Trimming shortened V by 4 bases and J by 6 bases, and 18 bases separated the two germline ends. Germline CDR1 is GTSNPN and CDR2 is SVGIG (reference sequence). The length of the CDR3 is 14 residues. The CDR3 protein is CAWNGRTVRNGYTF. Here the CDR3 DNA reads TGTGCCTGGAACGGACGGACTGTAAGGAATGGCTACACCTTC.